Each of the 31 T cell receptor beta chains below was sequenced from the same sample in a study of blood T cell repertoires in COVID-19 (dated by TCRdb to the early 2020s). Library creation used the immunoSEQ multiplex PCR assay. TCRdb took this table from immuneACCESS and kept in-frame rearrangements with V and J called. Such tables lack part of the clones; where checked against another copy, unresolved V genes explain under half of the gap, and the rest is unexplained. For this sample there are fewer than 90,000 clones; 76% appear just once. In total, the top ten clones hold around 14% of the sample. Material: peripheral blood. Receptors originate from a man aged 60-69 years with COVID-19, enrolled during active disease.

This chain joins TRBV5-5 and TRBJ2-5, with D possibly TRBD2 on 5 matching bases. CDR3 length: 14 residues. Germline V gives CDR1 SGHKS, CDR2 YYEKEE (reference sequence). Deletions cut 0 bases from V and 1 base from J, with 7 bases between. CDR3 DNA: TGTGCCAGCAGCTTGGGAGGGCTCCAAGAGACCCAGTACTTC. The encoded protein is CASSLGGLQETQYF.

The chain recombines TRBV7-6 with TRBJ2-1; a weak D match, TRBD1 (5 bases). V lost 2 bases and J lost 8, with 16 bases in between. The germline V gene encodes CDR1 SGHVS and CDR2 FNYEAQ. The CDR3 length is 15 residues. In DNA form, the CDR3 reads TGTGCCAGCAGCTTAAGTCAGGGCCTAATCGATGAGCAGTTCTTC. It specifies CASSLSQGLIDEQFF.

This sequence joins TRBV7-3 and TRBJ2-2; a possible D gene is TRBD2 (5 bases). The germline CDR1 and CDR2 sequences are SGHTA and FQGTGA. Trimming left V 5 bases short and J 4 bases short, with 11 bases between. The CDR3 runs 14 residues. CDR3 DNA: TGTGCCAGCAGCCTGGGCCGGGGCACCGGGGAGCTGTTTTTT. This sequence encodes CASSLGRGTGELFF. The full variable domain, its missing parts supplied by reference TRBV7-3 and TRBJ2-2, is GAGVSQTPSNKVTEKGKYVELRCDPISGHTALYWYRQSLGQGPEFLIYFQGTGAADDSGLPNDRFFAVRPEGSVSTLKIQRTERGDSAVYLCASSLGRGTGELFFGEGSRLTVL.

This clone occurred a few times. The rearrangement links TRBV18 to TRBJ1-6; 7 positions match TRBD1. Germline CDR1 reads KGHSH; CDR2 reads LQKENI. This CDR3 spans 13 amino acids. The ends lost 8 bases at V and 14 bases at J; junction bases unmatched: 12. CDR3 nucleotides: TGTGCCAGCGCCGGGACAGCAGCAACGGCCCTCCACTTT. It translates to CASAGTAATALHF.

The genes are TRBV7-3 and TRBJ2-3; 7 bases line up with TRBD2. From germline, CDR1 is SGHTA and CDR2 FQGTGA. V shed 1 base, J shed 9 bases, and the junction held 10 bases outside the gene matches. CDR3 length: 15 residues. CDR3 DNA sequence: TGTGCCAGCAGCTTAATGGGAGGGCCCGATGACACGCAGTATTTT. This codes for CASSLMGGPDDTQYF.

This chain links TRBV2 with TRBJ2-3; 7 bases map to TRBD2. The CDR3 extends over 13 amino acids. J was trimmed by 6 bases and V by 1 base; bases with no gene match: 1. The V gene's germline CDR1 is SNHLY and CDR2 FYNNEI. The CDR3 DNA is TGTGCCAGCAGTGAAGGGGAGGGGGATACGCAGTATTTT. It encodes CASSEGEGDTQYF.

The chain links TRBV2 to TRBJ2-1; 10 nucleotides line up with TRBD2. J lost 7 bases, V lost 8 bases, and 17 bases had no gene match. The CDR3 extends over 17 amino acids. Germline V gene sequence: CDR1 SNHLY, CDR2 FYNNEI. The CDR3 DNA reads as TGTGCCAGCCAATTCAAAGCTAGCGGGAGTTTTATGAATGAGCAGTTCTTC. Protein product: CASQFKASGSFMNEQFF.

This sequence joins TRBV19 and TRBJ1-4; maybe TRBD1 (6 bases). The CDR3 sequence is 16 residues long. V lost 6 bases and J 1 base, leaving 15 bases between the germline ends. CDR1 and CDR2 from the germline V gene are LNHDA and SQIVND (reference sequence). CDR3 protein: CASRGTGRETNEKLFF. CDR3 sequence (DNA): TGTGCCAGTAGAGGTACAGGGAGGGAAACTAATGAAAAACTGTTTTTT.

This clone was found once. The chain recombines TRBV28 with TRBJ2-1, with TRBD2 identical over 12 bases. Trimming took 4 bases from V and 9 from J; bases not matched to a gene: 7. The CDR3 extends over 15 amino acids. Germline V gene lookup returns CDR1 MDHEN and CDR2 SYDVKM. The CDR3 nucleotides are TGTGCCAGCAGTTCCCTAGCGGGAGGGCTGTCTGAGCAGTTCTTC. This codes for CASSSLAGGLSEQFF. Variable domain in full (rest from reference TRBV28 and TRBJ2-1): DVKVTQSSRYLVKRTGEKVFLECVQDMDHENMFWYRQDPGLGLRLIYFSYDVKMKEKGDIPEGYSVSREKKERFSLILESASTNQTSMYLCASSSLAGGLSEQFFGPGTRLTVL.

This clone was counted between two and nine times. This chain joins TRBV10-3 and TRBJ2-7; D is perhaps TRBD1 (6 bases). The V and J ends lost 6 bases and 3 bases respectively, with 15 bases between them. The CDR3 consists of 14 residues. CDR1 ENHRY and CDR2 SYGVKD come from the germline V gene. CDR3 DNA sequence: TGTGCCATCAGAAGCCGGGACACGTACTACGAGCAGTACTTC. It encodes CAIRSRDTYYEQYF.

V and J are TRBV7-2 and TRBJ2-7; 10 nucleotides agree with TRBD1. Trimming at V came to 6 bases and at J to 4 bases, leaving 9 bases not matched to a gene. Germline lookup yields CDR1 SGHTA and CDR2 FQGNSA. This CDR3 is 15 amino acids long. The CDR3 sequence: CASRRDRGRTYEQYF. For the CDR3, the DNA is TGTGCCAGCAGACGCGACAGGGGGCGAACTTACGAGCAGTACTTC.

The table lists this clone with a count of one. The genes are TRBV5-1 and TRBJ2-1; TRBD2 agrees at 11 bases. This CDR3 comprises 15 residues. The trim removed 3 bases at V and 9 bases at J, leaving 8 bases unmatched. CDR1 and CDR2 from the germline V gene are SGHRS and YFSETQ. CDR3 coding DNA: TGCGCCAGCAGCTGGGGTGGGACTAGCGGTAGTGAGCAGTTCTTC. It is translated as CASSWGGTSGSEQFF.

J is TRBJ2-7 and V is TRBV11-2, with 8 bases matching TRBD2. The CDR3 extends over 17 amino acids. Germline V gives CDR1 SGHAT, CDR2 FQNNGV. V trimming: 5 bases; J trimming: 0 bases; junction bases outside the gene matches: 12. The CDR3 sequence: CASSPGGVGPFSYEQYF. CDR3 nucleotides: TGTGCCAGCAGCCCCGGGGGGGTAGGGCCCTTCTCCTACGAGCAGTACTTC. The variable domain in full, completed from reference TRBV11-2 and TRBJ2-7, reads EAGVAQSPRYKIIEKRQSVAFWCNPISGHATLYWYQQILGQGPKLLIQFQNNGVVDDSQLPKDRFSAERLKGVDSTLKIQPAKLEDSAVYLCASSPGGVGPFSYEQYFGPGTRLTVT.

The V gene is TRBV27, the J gene TRBJ2-5, with 9 bases matching TRBD2. With 4 bases clipped from V and 5 bases from J, the junction kept 5 bases outside the gene matches. CDR1 is MNHEY, CDR2 SMNVEV, per germline (reference sequence). The CDR3 extends over 14 amino acids. CDR3 bases: TGTGCCAGCAGTTCTGCGGGGGGGCCGGAGACCCAGTACTTC. Translating gives CASSSAGGPETQYF.

The V gene is TRBV5-1, the J gene TRBJ1-6; 8 bases are a match to TRBD1. J gave up 10 bases and V 0 bases, and 6 bases lay outside the gene matches. CDR3 length: 15 residues. The germline V gene encodes CDR1 SGHRS and CDR2 YFSETQ. CDR3 loop: CASSLGDRSKSPLHF. The CDR3 DNA follows: TGCGCCAGCAGCTTGGGGGACAGGTCGAAATCACCCCTCCACTTT. Filled out from reference TRBV5-1 and TRBJ1-6, the complete variable domain reads KAGVTQTPRYLIKTRGQQVTLSCSPISGHRSVSWYQQTPGQGLQFLFEYFSETQRNKGNFPGRFSGRQFSNSRSEMNVSTLELGDSALYLCASSLGDRSKSPLHFGNGTRLTVT.

The chain is built from TRBV9 and TRBJ1-2; 9 nucleotides line up with TRBD1. V was clipped by 3 bases and J by 7 bases; unmatched bases: 10. Germline lookup yields CDR1 SGDLS and CDR2 YYNGEE. This CDR3 comprises 15 residues. DNA for the CDR3: TGTGCCAGCAGCGCCGGCGGACAGGGGCGGACTGGCTACACCTTC. Its translation is CASSAGGQGRTGYTF.

V usage is TRBV30 and J usage is TRBJ2-2; the match to TRBD2 covers 7 bases. CDR1 and CDR2 (germline): GTSNPN, SVGIG (reference sequence). Trimming at V came to 3 bases and at J to 5 bases, leaving 6 bases not matched to a gene. This CDR3 contains 14 residues. CDR3 protein: CAWRGEGPTGELFF. The CDR3, as DNA: TGTGCCTGGAGAGGGGAGGGGCCAACCGGGGAGCTGTTTTTT. Full variable domain (rest looked up from reference TRBV30 and TRBJ2-2): SQTIHQWPATLVQPVGSPLSLECTVEGTSNPNLYWYRQAAGRGLQLLFYSVGIGQISSEVPQNLSASRPQDRQFILSSKKLLLSDSGFYLCAWRGEGPTGELFFGEGSRLTVL.

The gene calls are TRBV2 and TRBJ2-2, with a tentative D call TRBD1 (6 bases). The germline V gene has CDR1 SNHLY and CDR2 FYNNEI. Trimming removed 4 bases at V and 1 base at J, with 7 bases between. There are 14 residues in the CDR3. The CDR3 coding sequence is TGTGCCAGCAGTGTGACAGGGAACACCGGGGAGCTGTTTTTT. Protein sequence: CASSVTGNTGELFF.

The chain combines TRBV10-3 with TRBJ1-5, with D perhaps matching TRBD1 (5 bases). The CDR3 consists of 16 residues. Germline V gene data show CDR1 as ENHRY and CDR2 as SYGVKD. V lost 0 bases and J lost 0, with 9 bases in between. Here the CDR3 reads CAISESGGDSNQPQHF. The DNA of the CDR3 is TGTGCCATCAGTGAGTCGGGAGGGGATAGCAATCAGCCCCAGCATTTT.

The CDR3 nucleotides are TGTGCCATCAGTGAGTCGGGACAGCAAGTCAAAAACATTCAGTACTTC. Protein: CAISESGQQVKNIQYF. The rearrangement joins TRBV10-3 to TRBJ2-4; 7 bases agree with TRBD1. The CDR3 is 16 amino acids. With 0 bases clipped from V and 3 bases from J, the junction kept 5 bases outside the gene matches. Germline V gene sequence: CDR1 ENHRY, CDR2 SYGVKD.

V and J are TRBV6-2 or TRBV6-3 and TRBJ1-4; D is ambiguous. Per germline, CDR1 MNHEY and CDR2 SVGEGT. With 4 bases removed from V and 13 bases from J, the gap between germline ends came to 16 bases. The CDR3 is made up of 13 amino acids. Here the CDR3 reads CASSLDRGAGLFF. The CDR3 DNA is TGTGCCAGCAGTTTGGATAGAGGAGCCGGACTGTTTTTT.

The chain has TRBV12-3 or TRBV12-4 and TRBJ2-7, with TRBD2 identical over 7 bases. Germline trimming cut 1 base from V and 6 bases from J; bases unmatched to any gene: 3. The CDR3 covers 13 residues. The CDR3 DNA reads TGTGCCAGCAGTTTAGAAGCGGGACTCGAGCAGTACTTC. Amino acids: CASSLEAGLEQYF.

The chain has TRBV5-1 and TRBJ1-6, with a possible D match to TRBD1 (5 bases). Trimming left V 2 bases short and J 9 bases short, with 12 bases between. CDR3 length equals 14 residues. Looked up from germline, CDR1 is SGHRS and CDR2 is YFSETQ. In nucleotides, the CDR3 is TGCGCCAGCAGCTTCGGGGGGAATAGTTCACCCCTCCACTTT. The encoded protein is CASSFGGNSSPLHF.

This clone was found a few times. The chain has TRBV30 and TRBJ1-4; D uncertain. The germline V gene has CDR1 GTSNPN and CDR2 SVGIG (reference sequence). This CDR3 is built from 14 residues. Between the trimmed V and J ends, which lost 0 bases and 7 bases, there was a span of 12 bases. For the CDR3, the DNA is TGTGCCTGGAGTGTTTTTCGAGGAAGTGAAAAACTGTTTTTT. This codes for CAWSVFRGSEKLFF. Combining the CDR3 with reference TRBV30 and TRBJ1-4 gives the whole variable domain SQTIHQWPATLVQPVGSPLSLECTVEGTSNPNLYWYRQAAGRGLQLLFYSVGIGQISSEVPQNLSASRPQDRQFILSSKKLLLSDSGFYLCAWSVFRGSEKLFFGSGTQLSVL.

The rearrangement links TRBV28 to TRBJ1-5, with 7 nucleotides matching TRBD1. The length of the CDR3 is 17 residues. Germline V lookup: CDR1 MDHEN, CDR2 SYDVKM. The V segment lost 5 bases and the J segment 10 bases; nucleotides outside the gene matches: 20. The DNA for the CDR3 is TGTGCCAGCAGTGCGACCCGGTTGGTAGGGGGCCCTGATCCCCAGCATTTT. Amino acid sequence: CASSATRLVGGPDPQHF. Variable domain in full (rest from reference TRBV28 and TRBJ1-5): DVKVTQSSRYLVKRTGEKVFLECVQDMDHENMFWYRQDPGLGLRLIYFSYDVKMKEKGDIPEGYSVSREKKERFSLILESASTNQTSMYLCASSATRLVGGPDPQHFGDGTRLSIL.

This clone has a handful of counts. The chain couples TRBV5-1 to TRBJ2-3; 7 nucleotides match TRBD1. Trimming took 4 bases from V and 4 from J; bases not matched to a gene: 6. The V gene's germline CDR1 is SGHRS and CDR2 YFSETQ. The CDR3 sequence is 14 residues long. CDR3 DNA: TGCGCCAGCAGCATGACAGGGATCGCAGATACGCAGTATTTT. Translation: CASSMTGIADTQYF.

V and J are TRBV5-6 and TRBJ1-5; D is uncertain. V was trimmed by 1 base and J by 3 bases, leaving 8 bases between them. Germline V CDR1 and CDR2: SGHDT, YYEEEE. CDR3 length: 14 residues. In DNA form, the CDR3 reads TGTGCCAGCAGCTTGCGGACTGCCAATCAGCCCCAGCATTTT. Translating gives CASSLRTANQPQHF.

The chain combines TRBV2 with TRBJ2-2, with 7 bases lining up with TRBD2. The ends lost 4 bases at V and 3 bases at J; junction bases unmatched: 5. This CDR3 region has 15 residues. The germline V gene has CDR1 SNHLY and CDR2 FYNNEI. The CDR3 protein is CASSGLTSDTGELFF. CDR3 nucleotides: TGTGCCAGCAGTGGTTTAACTAGCGACACCGGGGAGCTGTTTTTT. The whole variable domain, filled in from reference TRBV2 and TRBJ2-2, reads EPEVTQTPSHQVTQMGQEVILRCVPISNHLYFYWYRQILGQKVEFLVSFYNNEISEKSEIFDDQFSVERPDGSNFTLKIRSTKLEDSAMYFCASSGLTSDTGELFFGEGSRLTVL.

The chain employs TRBV5-1 and TRBJ1-6, with D perhaps TRBD1 (5 bases). CDR3 size: 14 residues. With 4 bases removed from V and 5 bases from J, the gap between germline ends came to 10 bases. In germline, CDR1 is SGHRS, CDR2 YFSETQ. The DNA of the CDR3 is TGCGCCAGCAGCCCGGGACTGCATAATTCACCCCTCCACTTT. As protein: CASSPGLHNSPLHF.

This clone was recorded once. The V call is TRBV6-1, the J call TRBJ1-5; D unclear. The CDR3 sequence is 15 residues long. Germline V CDR1 and CDR2: MNHNS, SASEGT. V shed 0 bases and J shed 6 bases, with 12 bases lying between them. CDR3: CASSEARGLGQPQHF. Here the CDR3 DNA reads TGTGCCAGCAGTGAAGCGCGGGGTTTGGGTCAGCCCCAGCATTTT.

This clone showed up just a few times. The V call is TRBV7-3, the J call TRBJ1-1, with D tentatively TRBD1 (5 bases). The CDR3 covers 15 residues. Germline lookup yields CDR1 SGHTA and CDR2 FQGTGA. The V end was cut by 5 bases, the J end by 5 bases, with 18 bases between. The CDR3 DNA reads TGTGCCAGCAGCCCTGACAGAGGCAGACGGACTGAAGCTTTCTTT. As protein: CASSPDRGRRTEAFF.